The 26 T cell receptor beta chains below come from one sample, sequenced in a study of early T cells in non-severe SARS-CoV-2 infection. TCRdb itself ran the 5' RACE reads through MiXCR, one entry per CDR3 protein. Of tens of thousands of distinct CDR3 sequences listed, about 6% are singletons. The specimen sequenced was whole blood. The receptors shown here come from an adult who was a healthcare worker with PCR-confirmed SARS-CoV-2 infection or an uninfected control (not recorded which).

This clonotype was recorded at least ten times. The gene calls are TRBV11-2 and TRBJ2-3; D is perhaps TRBD1 or TRBD2 (5 bases each). In germline, CDR1 is SGHAT, CDR2 FQNNGV. This CDR3 is 13 amino acids long. V was pared by 2 bases and J by 4 bases, with 7 bases between. CDR3 region: CASSLQGPDTQYF. The CDR3 DNA is TGTGCCAGCAGCTTACAGGGACCAGATACGCAGTATTTT.

This chain links TRBV7-6 with TRBJ2-3; 7 bases agree with TRBD1. Looked up from germline, CDR1 is SGHVS and CDR2 is FNYEAQ. V dropped 5 bases and J dropped 4; count of bases not matched to a gene: 6. The CDR3 is 14 residues long. The CDR3 DNA follows: TGTGCCAGCAGCCCTAGACAGGGCGCAGATACGCAGTATTTT. Translation gives CASSPRQGADTQYF.

There are a few counts of this clonotype. V usage is TRBV3-1 and J usage is TRBJ2-7; 7 nucleotides match TRBD2. The CDR3 has 18 residues. Trimming removed 1 base from V and 0 bases from J; junction bases left unmatched: 12. Germline lookup yields CDR1 LGHDT and CDR2 YNNKEL (reference sequence). The CDR3 sequence: CASSQGPWGGANSYEQYF. CDR3 sequence (DNA): TGTGCCAGCAGCCAAGGACCCTGGGGAGGGGCAAACTCCTACGAGCAGTACTTC.

The table lists this clonotype with many counts. This sequence joins TRBV6-6 and TRBJ1-5, with D perhaps matching TRBD1 (5 bases). There are 16 residues in the CDR3. The V gene's germline CDR1 is MNHNY and CDR2 SVGAGI (reference sequence). Trimming shortened V by 4 bases and J by 2 bases, and 15 bases separated the two germline ends. The CDR3: CASSSDLGGGNQPQHF. CDR3 DNA sequence: TGTGCCAGCAGTTCAGACCTGGGGGGTGGCAATCAGCCCCAGCATTTT.

The sample holds many counts of this clonotype. This rearrangement joins TRBV6-1 to TRBJ2-3; D is possibly TRBD1 (5 bases). Per germline, CDR1 MNHNS and CDR2 SASEGT. V dropped 4 bases and J dropped 5 bases, with 13 bases sitting between them. The CDR3 extends over 14 amino acids. Here the CDR3 reads CASSAYGALDTQYF. CDR3 bases: TGTGCCAGCAGTGCCTATGGGGCACTAGATACGCAGTATTTT.

The sample holds many counts of this clonotype. CDR3 sequence reads: CSVARLAGAAYNEQFF. CDR3 bases: TGCAGCGTTGCGCGACTAGCGGGAGCCGCCTACAATGAGCAGTTCTTC. The chain links TRBV29-1 to TRBJ2-1, with 12 bases aligning to TRBD2. This CDR3 is 16 amino acids long. V trimming: 4 bases; J trimming: 2 bases; junction bases outside the gene matches: 6. The germline V gene has CDR1 SQVTM and CDR2 ANQGSEA.

This clonotype was detected ten times or more. The chain carries TRBV4-2 and TRBJ2-3; 10 bases line up with TRBD2. With 5 bases clipped from V and 0 bases from J, the junction kept 8 bases outside the gene matches. The germline CDR1 and CDR2 sequences are LGHNA and YNFKEQ. This CDR3 contains 17 residues. CDR3 residues: CASSSDSSGGSTDTQYF. For the CDR3, the DNA is TGTGCCAGCAGCTCAGACTCTAGCGGGGGTAGCACAGATACGCAGTATTTT.

In its sample, this clonotype is medium-sized (0.01 to 0.1%). The chain links TRBV12-3 or TRBV12-4 to TRBJ1-2; 8 positions match TRBD1. Trimming took 3 bases from V and 1 from J; bases not matched to a gene: 1. CDR3 length: 14 amino acids. CDR3 region: CASSLTGDNYGYTF. The DNA for the CDR3 is TGTGCCAGCAGTTTGACAGGGGATAACTATGGCTACACCTTC.

This clonotype occurred many times. This chain links TRBV14 with TRBJ1-1; TRBD1 might be the D (5 bases). V was cut by 1 base and J by 5 bases, with 11 bases left in between. Germline loops: CDR1 SGHDN, CDR2 FVKESK. The CDR3 is 14 residues long. The CDR3 sequence is CASSQVYGGTEAFF. CDR3 nucleotide sequence: TGTGCCAGCAGCCAAGTATACGGGGGGACTGAAGCTTTCTTT.

CDR3 sequence (DNA): TGCAGCGTTGCCGGAGTAGCCAAAAACATTCAGTACTTC. Protein: CSVAGVAKNIQYF. The V gene is TRBV29-1, the J gene TRBJ2-4; D ambiguous. V lost 4 bases to trimming and J lost 0 bases, with 7 bases between them. The germline gives CDR1 SQVTM, CDR2 ANQGSEA. The CDR3 covers 13 residues. The variable domain in full, with the rest retrieved from reference TRBV29-1 and TRBJ2-4, is SAVISQKPSRDICQRGTSLTIQCQVDSQVTMMFWYRQQPGQSLTLIATANQGSEATYESGFVIDKFPISRPNLTFSTLTVSNMSPEDSSIYLCSVAGVAKNIQYFGAGTRLSVL.

The rearrangement joins TRBV5-1 to TRBJ1-4, with D perhaps matching TRBD1 (5 bases). In germline, CDR1 is SGHRS, CDR2 YFSETQ. The CDR3 covers 15 residues. Trimming stripped 0 bases from V and 4 bases from J, with 10 bases between. CDR3 nucleotides: TGCGCCAGCAGCTTGGCGGGACGGAATAATGAAAAACTGTTTTTT. Translated: CASSLAGRNNEKLFF.

This clonotype is a singleton in its sample. This chain joins TRBV6-1 and TRBJ2-3, with 7 bases that match TRBD2. The CDR3 runs 14 residues. Germline V gene lookup returns CDR1 MNHNS and CDR2 SASEGT. V gave up 4 bases and J gave up 4 bases; unmatched junction bases: 5. CDR3 nucleotide sequence: TGTGCCAGCAGTGTGGGAGGGCGAGCAGATACGCAGTATTTT. Translation gives CASSVGGRADTQYF.

The V gene is TRBV3-1, the J gene TRBJ2-1; TRBD2 matches 7 bases. V lost 4 bases and J lost 5; bases outside the gene matches: 8. The CDR3 totals 15 residues. The germline gives CDR1 LGHDT, CDR2 YNNKEL (reference sequence). The CDR3 DNA follows: TGTGCCAGCAGCCCTCGAGCGGGGACCCACAATGAGCAGTTCTTC. Translation gives CASSPRAGTHNEQFF.

The sample holds a few counts of this clonotype. This chain uses TRBV28 with TRBJ2-5, with 10 bases identical to TRBD2. This CDR3 has 16 residues. Trimming at V came to 2 bases and at J to 2 bases, leaving 5 bases not matched to a gene. From germline, CDR1 is MDHEN and CDR2 SYDVKM. The CDR3 DNA reads as TGTGCCAGCAGTTTACCTATAGCGGGGGGACAAGAGACCCAGTACTTC. This sequence encodes CASSLPIAGGQETQYF.

This sequence joins TRBV29-1 and TRBJ2-1, with D perhaps TRBD2 (5 bases). The V end was cut by 4 bases, the J end by 5 bases, with 15 bases between. Per the germline V gene, CDR1 is SQVTM and CDR2 is ANQGSEA. The CDR3 has 14 residues. CDR3 protein: CSVARTLSHNEQFF. CDR3 DNA sequence: TGCAGCGTTGCGCGGACTCTAAGCCACAATGAGCAGTTCTTC.

V and J are TRBV7-6 and TRBJ2-5; D ambiguous. V lost 1 base and J 5 bases, leaving 5 bases between the germline ends. The CDR3 length is 12 residues. The germline V gene has CDR1 SGHVS and CDR2 FNYEAQ. The CDR3 DNA follows: TGTGCCAGCAGCTTAGGAATGGAGACCCAGTACTTC. Its protein product is CASSLGMETQYF.

The rearrangement links TRBV6-6 to TRBJ2-7, with TRBD2 as a possible D gene (5 bases). The V and J ends lost 0 bases and 7 bases respectively, with 10 bases between them. CDR3 size: 13 residues. CDR1 and CDR2 (germline): MNHNY, SVGAGI (reference sequence). CDR3 region: CASSYSSGGEQYF. In DNA, the CDR3 is TGTGCCAGCAGTTACTCGAGCGGCGGAGAGCAGTACTTC.

This clonotype has ten or more counts. DNA of the CDR3: TGTGCCAGCAGCTCCCAACGGAGGGAGGGCCGGGAGACCCAGTACTTC. Residues: CASSSQRREGRETQYF. The chain uses TRBV7-9 and TRBJ2-5; 7 bases align to TRBD2. The CDR3 contains 16 residues. V trimming: 4 bases; J trimming: 5 bases; junction bases outside the gene matches: 13. Germline values: CDR1 SEHNR, CDR2 FQNEAQ (reference sequence). The whole variable domain, remainder taken from reference TRBV7-9 and TRBJ2-5, is DTGVSQNPRHKITKRGQNVTFRCDPISEHNRLYWYRQTLGQGPEFLTYFQNEAQLEKSRLLSDRFSAERPKGSFSTLEIQRTEQGDSAMYLCASSSQRREGRETQYFGPGTRLLVL.

This clonotype was detected ten times or more. The chain combines TRBV20-1 with TRBJ2-6, with TRBD1 as a possible D gene (5 bases). The CDR3 loop spans 16 amino acids. Germline CDR1 reads DFQATT; CDR2 reads SNEGSKA (reference sequence). V lost 3 bases and J lost 0, with 12 bases in between. The CDR3 DNA follows: TGCAGTGCTAGGGGGCAGACGAGCTCTGGGGCCAACGTCCTGACTTTC. Protein product: CSARGQTSSGANVLTF.

The chain links TRBV7-2 to TRBJ2-5; TRBD1 might be the D (6 bases). Trimming stripped 5 bases from V and 4 bases from J, with 11 bases between. This CDR3 contains 13 residues. Germline V gives CDR1 SGHTA, CDR2 FQGNSA. CDR3 amino acids: CASSPTGPETQYF. CDR3 DNA sequence: TGTGCCAGCAGCCCTACAGGGCCAGAGACCCAGTACTTC.

This clonotype appeared many times. CDR3 sequence (DNA): TGCGCCAGCACCATGCCATTCGGGCTAGCGGGAGACCACACCGGGGAGCTGTTTTTT. Protein sequence: CASTMPFGLAGDHTGELFF. V and J are TRBV23-1 and TRBJ2-2; 10 bases line up with TRBD2. TRBV23-1 counts as an open reading frame of uncertain function. This CDR3 comprises 19 residues. The ends lost 7 bases at V and 3 bases at J; junction bases unmatched: 17.

This chain links TRBV2 with TRBJ1-2; D perhaps matches TRBD1 (5 bases). CDR1 SNHLY and CDR2 FYNNEI come from the germline V gene. The CDR3 extends over 13 amino acids. V was clipped by 4 bases and J by 5 bases, with 11 bases between them. The DNA of the CDR3 is TGTGCCAGCAGTGTTGGACAATTATATGGCTACACCTTC. Amino acid sequence: CASSVGQLYGYTF.

The V call is TRBV28, the J call TRBJ2-7; D assignment may be TRBD1 or TRBD2 (6 bases each). CDR1 is MDHEN, CDR2 SYDVKM, per germline. With 6 bases removed from V and 3 bases from J, the gap between germline ends came to 18 bases. The CDR3 spans 15 residues. The CDR3 DNA sequence: TGTGCCAGCAGCTCCGGGACATCGGGGGACTACGAGCAGTACTTC. Translated, it gives CASSSGTSGDYEQYF.

The sample holds a few counts of this clonotype. The chain carries TRBV6-2 or TRBV6-3 and TRBJ2-1; 9 bases agree with TRBD2. V trimming: 5 bases; J trimming: 4 bases; junction bases outside the gene matches: 12. The CDR3 spans 17 residues. Germline V lookup: CDR1 MNHEY, CDR2 SVGEGT. In nucleotides, the CDR3 is TGTGCCAGCAGTAATTCCTGGAGTAGCGGGAGTTACAATGAGCAGTTCTTC. The encoded protein is CASSNSWSSGSYNEQFF.

There are a few counts of this clonotype. Its ends do not fully match the called genes, so a read error is possible. J is TRBJ1-5 and V is TRBV18; D might be TRBD1 (5 bases). Germline loops: CDR1 KGHSH, CDR2 LQKENI. The CDR3 extends over 15 amino acids. The CDR3 loop is CASSPQGGSNQPQHF. The CDR3 DNA sequence: TGTGCCAGCTCACCCCAGGGTGGGAGCAACCAGCCCCAGCATTTT.

At least ten counts were recorded for this clonotype. CDR3 sequence (DNA): TGTGCCAGCAGTTACTCGGGGGTTAATTCACCCCTCCACTTT. Its protein is CASSYSGVNSPLHF. V is TRBV6-6 and J is TRBJ1-6, with D perhaps matching TRBD1 (5 bases). Germline CDR1 MNHNY, CDR2 SVGAGI (reference sequence). CDR3 size: 14 residues. V was pared by 0 bases and J by 6 bases, with 6 bases between.